The source of this TCR beta chain is a study of T cells expressing NK-cell markers. Turning to the study itself: Just one sequenced donor of eight was HCMV-seronegative, while seven were seropositive.

To note about this clonotype: Its antigen is still unknown.

Synthesis of TCR beta cDNA relied on 5'RACE template switching carrying UMIs. From the 5' RACE reads, TCRdb lists one entry per CDR3 protein and no DNA. This table lists 350,000 to 500,000 distinct CDR3 sequences. Study findings and constraints: A range of about 1.0-8% of CD8+ T cells consisted of dominant NKG2C+ clonotypes in roughly 6 donors. A few donors' CD3+CD56-NKG2C+ cells were dominated by the same clonotypes.

The sequence was obtained from a woman aged 18-69 years in good health. The sequencing sample was made of blood T cells: a sorted CD56 or NKG2C T cell subset, CD4+ or CD8+ T cells, or bulk PBMC T cells (not recorded which).

CDR3 sequence reads: CSARGRTGMNSPLHF. The chain recombines TRBV20-1 with TRBJ1-6; there is no DNA to check the TCRdb D call of TRBD1. Germline-derived CDR1 and CDR2 are DFQATT and SNEGSKA (reference sequence). The length of the CDR3 is 15 residues.